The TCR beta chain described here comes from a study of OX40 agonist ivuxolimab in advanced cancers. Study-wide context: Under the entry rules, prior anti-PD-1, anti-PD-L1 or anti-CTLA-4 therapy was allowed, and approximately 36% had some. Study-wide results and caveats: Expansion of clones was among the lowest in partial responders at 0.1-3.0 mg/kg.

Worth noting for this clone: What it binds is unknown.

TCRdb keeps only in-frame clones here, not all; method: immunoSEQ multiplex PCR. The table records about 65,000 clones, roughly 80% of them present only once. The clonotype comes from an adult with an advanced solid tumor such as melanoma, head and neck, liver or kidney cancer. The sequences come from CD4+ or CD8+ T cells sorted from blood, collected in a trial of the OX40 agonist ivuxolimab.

The CDR3 reads CASSIGTVSGNTIYF. CDR3 nucleotides: TGTGCCAGTAGTATAGGGACGGTTTCTGGAAACACCATATATTTT. This sequence joins TRBV19 and TRBJ1-3; D ambiguous. Per germline, CDR1 LNHDA and CDR2 SQIVND (reference sequence). The CDR3 spans 15 residues. Trimming cost V 1 base and J 1 base, with 8 bases left between them.